This T cell receptor beta chain was sequenced for a study of cytomegalovirus exposure and HLA in healthy donors. Across the whole study: There were approximately 400 genotyped donors. Of these, about 86% fell in the genetic ancestry cluster associated with self-reported Caucasian donors.

Study-wide points: Per a prior analysis, the majority of TCR beta V segments were productive roughly 87% or roughly 30% of the time.

Remarks on this clone: As yet, its antigen is unknown.

13 Jbeta primers and 60 Vbeta primers were used for the PCR. Clones were read by immunoSEQ multiplex PCR, and TCRdb kept only the in-frame ones, dropping some. The sample carries 100,000 to 120,000 clones, approximately 79% recorded once. The V end was cut by 0 bases, the J end by 2 bases, with 6 bases between. The germline V gene has CDR1 LNHNV and CDR2 YYDKDF (reference sequence). CDR3 length: 14 amino acids. J is TRBJ2-3 and V is TRBV15; no clear D. This clonotype originated in a man younger than 45 in good health and CMV-seropositive. Sequenced: PBMCs. The CDR3 protein is CATSRDTATDTQYF. In nucleotides, the CDR3 is TGTGCCACCAGCAGAGATACAGCCACAGATACGCAGTATTTT.